The clone carrying this T cell receptor beta chain was counted between two and nine times. Assay used: immunoSEQ multiplex PCR; TCRdb lists only in-frame clones, some missing. The sample lists roughly 390,000 clones; roughly 85% were seen once. This sample is part of a study of blood T cell repertoires in COVID-19. V lost 2 bases, J lost 9 bases, and 8 bases lay in between. This CDR3 has 12 residues. Germline V lookup: CDR1 MNHEY, CDR2 SVGEGT. Sequencing used peripheral blood. This clonotype originated in a woman aged 18-29 years with acute or convalescent COVID-19. The genes are TRBV6-2 or TRBV6-3 and TRBJ1-5; D gene ambiguous. CDR3 in DNA: TGTGCCAGCAGTTACAGGGAGGGGCCCCAGCATTTT. It yields the protein CASSYREGPQHF.